The 7 T cell receptor beta chains below all came from one sample that was sequenced in a study of post-analysis software for immune sequencing data. Study-wide results and caveats: When patients were compared with controls, about 5 TRBV segments were more frequent, TRBV5-6, TRBV5-1 and TRBV20-1 among them.

TCR beta cDNA libraries included unique molecular identifiers. TCRdb fed the PCR reads into MiXCR, producing one record per CDR3 protein. The sample lists 800,000 to 950,000 distinct CDR3 sequences, 53% seen once, with around 4.5% in the top ten. Antigen specificity for these receptors is unknown. What was sequenced was blood. The receptor source for this set is a girl aged 10-17 years with multiple sclerosis.

This chain links TRBV5-1 with TRBJ2-5, with TRBD2 matching over 12 bases. The J call could be wrong; TRBJ2-7 is a better fit for the DNA end. Per germline, CDR1 SGHRS and CDR2 YFSETQ. The CDR3 consists of 14 residues. The CDR3: CASSCGTSGYEQYF. The CDR3 region has the DNA TGCGCCAGCAGCTGCGGGACTAGCGGGTACGAGCAGTACTTC.

Written as DNA, the CDR3 is TGTGCCAGCAGTTACTACCCAGCCCTAGCGAGAGGTAATGAGCAGTTCTTC. Translating gives CASSYYPALARGNEQFF. The chain uses TRBV6-5 and TRBJ2-1; tentative D call: TRBD2 (6 bases). CDR1 is MNHEY and CDR2 is SVGAGI in the germline V gene. The CDR3 loop spans 17 amino acids. V was trimmed by 1 base and J by 7 bases, leaving 20 bases between them.

J is TRBJ2-1 and V is TRBV5-5; tentatively, D is TRBD2 (5 bases). This CDR3 has 15 amino acids. The germline V gene has CDR1 SGHKS and CDR2 YYEKEE (reference sequence). The V and J ends lost 1 base and 4 bases respectively, with 12 bases between them. Here the CDR3 reads CASSLNGNTYNEQFF. CDR3 DNA: TGTGCCAGCAGCTTGAACGGGAACACTTACAATGAGCAGTTCTTC.

This sequence joins TRBV3-1 and TRBJ2-7, with D possibly being TRBD2 (5 bases). The J call is uncertain, as TRBJ2-5 better fits the DNA end. The CDR3 runs to 15 residues. The V gene's germline CDR1 is LGHDT and CDR2 YNNKEL (reference sequence). The CDR3 is CASSQKVGEWETQYF. CDR3 sequence (DNA): TGTGCCAGCAGCCAGAAAGTCGGGGAGTGGGAGACCCAGTACTTC.

The chain recombines TRBV6-6 with TRBJ2-4; D is ambiguous. The J call is in doubt because the DNA end fits TRBJ2-7 better. Germline assignment: CDR1 MNHNY and CDR2 SVGAGI (reference sequence). CDR3 length equals 15 residues. The CDR3 nucleotides are TGTGCCAGCAGTTACGAGCCGGCCAGCTCCTACGAGCAGTACTTC. Protein product: CASSYEPASSYEQYF.

This clonotype was observed once. This chain's CDR3 is CASSRSSGGEYEQYF. In nucleotides, the CDR3 is TGTGCCAGCAGCCGCTCTAGCGGGGGAGAGTACGAGCAGTACTTC. This chain joins TRBV4-2 and TRBJ2-5; TRBD2 agrees at 10 bases. The end of the DNA is better explained by TRBJ2-7, so the J call may be wrong. The CDR3 contains 15 residues. Germline assignment: CDR1 LGHNA and CDR2 YNFKEQ.

This chain links TRBV5-1 with TRBJ1-1, with D tentatively TRBD1 (6 bases). The germline V gene has CDR1 SGHRS and CDR2 YFSETQ. Trimming cost V 0 bases and J 0 bases, with 12 bases left between them. CDR3 length equals 16 residues. The CDR3 DNA follows: TGCGCCAGCAGCTTGGAAGGACAGACTATGAACACTGAAGCTTTCTTT. Amino acid sequence: CASSLEGQTMNTEAFF.